Below, one T cell receptor (beta chain) is given with its context. What it recognizes is unknown. Sequencing used immunoSEQ multiplex PCR; TCRdb keeps in-frame clones, though not all of them. The repertoire has tens of thousands of clones, over 70% of them found once; the top ten carry 5.5% to 6%. The data belong to a study of OX40 agonist ivuxolimab in advanced cancers. Overall study context: Each patient was given ivuxolimab into a vein every 2 weeks, at 0.01 to 10 mg/kg. Patients were 82.7% male with ages roughly 20 to 90, mean about 65. General study results and limits: Certain nonresponders likewise exhibited a low normalized T-cell clonal expansion.

Trimming removed 3 bases at V and 5 bases at J, with 10 bases between. CDR1 is MDHEN and CDR2 is SYDVKM in the germline V gene. This CDR3 contains 13 residues. This clonotype was sampled from an adult with an advanced solid tumor such as melanoma, head and neck, liver or kidney cancer. The sample consisted of CD4+ or CD8+ T cells sorted from blood, taken in a trial of the OX40 agonist ivuxolimab. The chain combines TRBV28 with TRBJ1-1; a possible D gene is TRBD1 (5 bases). The CDR3 DNA reads TGTGCCAGCAGTTTGGGACCGGGGACTGAAGCTTTCTTT. This codes for CASSLGPGTEAFF.